This T cell receptor (beta chain) was found in a study of OX40 agonist ivuxolimab in advanced cancers. Study background: Three patients, one with hepatocellular carcinoma and two with cutaneous melanoma, responded partially. Study-level points and caveats: Partial responders receiving 0.1-3.0 mg/kg showed among the lowest clonal expansion. Fewer expanded clones were found on average in CD4+ than in CD8+ T cells. CD4+ and CD8+ T cells in blood underwent clonal expansion by week 6 at 0.1 to 3.0 mg/kg.

Remarks on this clone: The antigen is not known.

Repertoires were generated with immunoSEQ multiplex PCR, while TCRdb's copy carries only in-frame clones and drops some. The table shows 90,000 to 130,000 clones, with 89% occurring only once. CDR1 is SGDLS and CDR2 is YYNGEE in the germline V gene. The germline V and J ends were trimmed by 8 bases and 3 bases, with 6 bases remaining between them. There are 10 residues in the CDR3. The TCR was taken from an adult with an advanced solid tumor such as melanoma, head and neck, liver or kidney cancer. This rearrangement joins TRBV9 to TRBJ2-7; D is perhaps TRBD1 (6 bases). The material was CD4+ or CD8+ T cells sorted from blood, obtained in a trial of the OX40 agonist ivuxolimab. The CDR3 sequence: CARGHYEQYF. CDR3 nucleotides: TGTGCCAGGGGACACTACGAGCAGTACTTC.